What follows is one T cell receptor beta chain and its context. Its antigen is unknown. The junction and the germline gene differ at one end; a read error may be behind it. The CDR3 runs 18 amino acids, cysteine and phenylalanine included. Just the 54-base CDR3 DNA is kept, in frame starting at base 1. Sequences MNHEY (CDR1) and SVGAGI (CDR2) are obtained from the germline V gene. RNA was isolated from bulk, unsorted tissue, and RNA quality was assessed with a NanoDrop ND-1000 and an Agilent 2100. Normal lung samples were distant non-tumor tissue taken more than 3 cm from the tumor edge. All donors had newly diagnosed lung cancer, had not received prior chemotherapy, and were admitted for thoracic surgery in China between August and November 2014. Anyone who had undergone radiotherapy or chemotherapy before, or who had another cancer at the same time, was left out of the study. Surgical tissue pieces of roughly 1-2.3 cm3 were preserved in RNAlater solution and stored at -80 °C until use.

These data belong to a study of tumor and adjacent non-tumor tissue in lung cancer (dated by TCRdb to the late 2010s). Study-wide context: Patients with adenocarcinoma (approximately 11), squamous cell carcinoma (2) and small cell lung cancer (1) were included in the cohort. The 15 or so patients were aged roughly 31 to 85 years, included ten or so men and 5 women, and had TNM stage I to III disease. Sequencing generated a total of some 130 million productive TCRbeta reads, averaging roughly 4.3 million reads per sample. The study compared bulk TCRbeta repertoires from lung tumor tissue and matched distant non-tumor lung tissue of approximately 14 lung cancer patients. About 30 paired specimens, one tumor and one normal lung sample per patient, were profiled by TCRbeta CDR3 sequencing.

What the research found in general, with its limitations: The methods do not name the sequencing platform or mention unique molecular identifiers. In normal lung, the top 100 clones accounted for a significantly larger cumulative share of the repertoire than in tumor tissue. Because peripheral blood was not sequenced, blood TCRbeta repertoires in the lung cancer patients of the study were not examined. With only around 15 patients in the cohort, the authors noted that larger samples and more detailed clinical data are needed. Tumor tissue showed significantly greater TCR diversity (inverse Simpson) than normal lung tissue (approximately 400 vs 170, P = 0.0075, Mann-Whitney U test). TCR diversity was significantly higher in younger patients, and greater tumor TCR diversity was associated with shorter overall survival and shorter disease-free survival.

Libraries came from multiplex PCR. The listed sequencing device is Illumina HiSeq 2500. Following protocols modified from ARM-PCR, the researchers constructed TCRbeta libraries through three rounds of nested PCR with primers (Table S4). Before sequencing, PCR products in the 200-500 bp range were cut out of the gel and cleaned up using the QIAquick gel extraction kit. The authors processed their data as follows. Reads were cleaned with Trimmomatic, merged with FLASH into complete CDR3 sequences, and assigned to V(D)J germline segments with MiTCR. Clonal diversity was calculated as the inverse Simpson's index using VDJtools. A read counted as productive if the sequence was in-frame and lacked a premature stop codon. Using fastp trimming at Q25 and MiXCR clonotype assembly, TCRdb reanalyzed the public sequencing data and kept in-frame beta chains. CDR3 protein duplicates are merged, each entry listing the most common genes and DNA. V and J calls and clone size were set by TCRdb, not the authors. This sample lists 81,000 or so distinct CDR3 sequences; approximately 80% were detected once. Of the sample, approximately 55% falls within the top ten clones.

The rearranged chain carries TRBV6-5 and TRBJ2-1; 7 bases in the middle match TRBD2. The source of this sequence is a man in his 60s with non-small cell lung cancer. The sequencing input was distant non-tumor lung tissue. The nucleotide sequence reads TGTACCAGCAGTTATGGGGGTTCGGGGGGTTCTAATTACAATGAGCAGTTCTTC. Its translation reads: CTSSYGGSGGSNYNEQFF.